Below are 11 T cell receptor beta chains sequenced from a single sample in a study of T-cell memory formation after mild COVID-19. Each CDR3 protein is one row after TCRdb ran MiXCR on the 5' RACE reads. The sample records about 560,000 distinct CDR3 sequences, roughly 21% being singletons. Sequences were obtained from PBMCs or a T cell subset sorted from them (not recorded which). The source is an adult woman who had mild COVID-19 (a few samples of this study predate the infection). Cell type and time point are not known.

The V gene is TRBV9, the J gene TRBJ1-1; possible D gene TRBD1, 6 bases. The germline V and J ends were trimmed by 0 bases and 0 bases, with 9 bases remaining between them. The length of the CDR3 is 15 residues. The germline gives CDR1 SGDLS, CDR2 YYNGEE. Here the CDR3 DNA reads TGTGCCAGCAGCGTAGTGGACAGATTGAACACTGAAGCTTTCTTT. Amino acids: CASSVVDRLNTEAFF.

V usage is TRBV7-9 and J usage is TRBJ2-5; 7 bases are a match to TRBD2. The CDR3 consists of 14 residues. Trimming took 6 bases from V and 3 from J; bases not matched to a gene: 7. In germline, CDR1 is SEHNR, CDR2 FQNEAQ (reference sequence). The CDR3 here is CASRDGAGKETQYF. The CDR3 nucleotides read TGTGCCAGCAGGGATGGAGCGGGAAAAGAGACCCAGTACTTC.

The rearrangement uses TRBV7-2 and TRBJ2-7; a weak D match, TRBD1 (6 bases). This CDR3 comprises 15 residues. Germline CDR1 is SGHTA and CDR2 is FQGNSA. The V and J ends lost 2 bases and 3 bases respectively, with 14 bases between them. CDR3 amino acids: CASSLWQGPIYEQYF. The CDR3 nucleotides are TGTGCCAGCAGCTTATGGCAGGGGCCCATCTACGAGCAGTACTTC.

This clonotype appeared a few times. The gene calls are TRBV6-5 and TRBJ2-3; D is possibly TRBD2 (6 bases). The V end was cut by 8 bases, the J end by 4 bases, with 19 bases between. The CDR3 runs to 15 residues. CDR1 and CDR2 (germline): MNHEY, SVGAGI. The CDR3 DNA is TGTGCCAGCGGCTTCCGGGGGAGTATTGCAGATACGCAGTATTTT. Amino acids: CASGFRGSIADTQYF.

CDR3 in amino acids: CASSSRVAGLTDTQYF. The CDR3, as DNA: TGCGCCAGCAGCTCGCGGGTAGCGGGTCTCACAGATACGCAGTATTTT. The chain combines TRBV5-1 with TRBJ2-3; 7 nucleotides align to TRBD2. The V segment lost 3 bases and the J segment 2 bases; nucleotides outside the gene matches: 9. This CDR3 contains 16 residues. From germline, CDR1 is SGHRS and CDR2 YFSETQ.

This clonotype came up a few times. CDR3 loop: CASSLGGVRLFF. The CDR3 DNA sequence: TGTGCCAGCAGTTTAGGGGGGGTCAGACTGTTTTTT. V usage is TRBV12-3 or TRBV12-4 and J usage is TRBJ1-4, with D possibly TRBD1 on 5 matching bases. V was pared by 1 base and J by 13 bases, with 10 bases between. This CDR3 has 12 residues.

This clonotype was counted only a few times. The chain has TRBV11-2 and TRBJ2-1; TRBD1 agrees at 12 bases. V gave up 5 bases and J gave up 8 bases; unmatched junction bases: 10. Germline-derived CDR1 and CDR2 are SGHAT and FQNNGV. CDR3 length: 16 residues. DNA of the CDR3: TGTGCCAGCAGCCCCTCTCGGGACAGGGGGCACTATGAGCAGTTCTTC. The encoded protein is CASSPSRDRGHYEQFF.

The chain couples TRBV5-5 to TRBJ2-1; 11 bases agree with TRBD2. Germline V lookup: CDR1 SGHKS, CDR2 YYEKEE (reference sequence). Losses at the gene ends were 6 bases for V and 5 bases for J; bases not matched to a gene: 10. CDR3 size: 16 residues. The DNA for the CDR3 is TGTGCCAGCACCCGCGGTAGCGGGGGGGGGAACAATGAGCAGTTCTTC. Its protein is CASTRGSGGGNNEQFF. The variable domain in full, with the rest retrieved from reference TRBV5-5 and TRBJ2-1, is DAGVTQSPTHLIKTRGQQVTLRCSPISGHKSVSWYQQVLGQGPQFIFQYYEKEERGRGNFPDRFSARQFPNYSSELNVNALLLGDSALYLCASTRGSGGGNNEQFFGPGTRLTVL.

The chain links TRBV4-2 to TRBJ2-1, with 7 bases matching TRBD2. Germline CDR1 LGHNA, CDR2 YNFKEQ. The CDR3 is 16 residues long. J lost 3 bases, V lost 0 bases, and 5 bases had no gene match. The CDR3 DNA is TGTGCCAGCAGCCAAGAACTTAGCGGGTACTACAATGAGCAGTTCTTC. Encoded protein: CASSQELSGYYNEQFF.

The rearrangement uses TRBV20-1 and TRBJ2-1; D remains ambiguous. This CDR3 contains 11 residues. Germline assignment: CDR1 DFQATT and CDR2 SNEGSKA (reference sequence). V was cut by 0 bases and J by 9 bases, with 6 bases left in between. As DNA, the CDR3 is TGCAGTGCTAGAGATAGCTTTGAGCAGTTCTTC. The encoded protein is CSARDSFEQFF.

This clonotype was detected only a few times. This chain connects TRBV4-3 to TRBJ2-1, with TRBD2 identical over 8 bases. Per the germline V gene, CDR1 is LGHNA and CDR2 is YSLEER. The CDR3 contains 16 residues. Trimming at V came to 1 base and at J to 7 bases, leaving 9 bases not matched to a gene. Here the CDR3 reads CASSQVGAGDGNEQFF. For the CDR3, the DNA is TGCGCCAGCAGCCAAGTAGGAGCGGGAGACGGTAATGAGCAGTTCTTC.